The next 32 T cell receptor beta chains were all read from a single sample in a study of T-cell memory formation after mild COVID-19. TCRdb itself ran the 5' RACE reads through MiXCR, one entry per CDR3 protein. This sample has 250,000 to 300,000 distinct CDR3 sequences, with more than 15% found just once. Sample: PBMCs or a T cell subset sorted from them (not recorded which). The source of these receptors is a man aged 18 to 30 who had mild COVID-19 (a few samples of this study predate the infection). Cell type and time point are not known.

This chain connects TRBV5-1 to TRBJ2-1, with 10 bases fitting TRBD2. The germline V gene has CDR1 SGHRS and CDR2 YFSETQ. V shed 4 bases, J shed 5 bases, and the junction held 6 bases outside the gene matches. This CDR3 has 15 amino acids. The DNA of the CDR3 is TGCGCCAGCAGCACTCAGAGCGGGGGGGACAATGAGCAGTTCTTC. Amino acids: CASSTQSGGDNEQFF.

This clonotype has at least ten counts. V and J are TRBV25-1 and TRBJ2-5; 9 bases fit TRBD2. V lost 3 bases and J lost 7; bases outside the gene matches: 6. Germline V CDR1 and CDR2: MGHDK, SYGVNS. CDR3 length equals 14 residues. The DNA for the CDR3 is TGTGCCAGCAGTGAGATGGGAGCGGGGGGGACCCAGTACTTC. This codes for CASSEMGAGGTQYF.

This clonotype was observed at least ten times. The gene calls are TRBV6-2 or TRBV6-3 and TRBJ2-1; D unresolved. This CDR3 comprises 15 residues. Per germline, CDR1 MNHEY and CDR2 SVGEGT. V gave up 8 bases and J gave up 0 bases, with 14 bases separating them. In DNA form, the CDR3 reads TGTGCCAGCCCCTTTGCAACCCGCTCCTACAATGAGCAGTTCTTC. As protein: CASPFATRSYNEQFF.

This clonotype was observed a few times. V usage is TRBV5-1 and J usage is TRBJ1-3, with D possibly TRBD1 on 5 matching bases. The germline V gene has CDR1 SGHRS and CDR2 YFSETQ. V shed 0 bases and J shed 0 bases, with 7 bases lying between them. This CDR3 contains 15 residues. The CDR3 loop reads CASSLGDVSGNTIYF. CDR3 coding DNA: TGCGCCAGCAGCTTGGGGGACGTCTCTGGAAACACCATATATTTT.

In this sample, this clonotype turned up many times. The chain joins TRBV7-9 to TRBJ1-5; a possible D gene is TRBD1 (5 bases). CDR3 length: 12 amino acids. V gave up 5 bases and J gave up 6 bases, with 8 bases separating them. From germline, CDR1 is SEHNR and CDR2 FQNEAQ (reference sequence). Written as DNA, the CDR3 is TGTGCCAGCAGCAGGGGACCTCAGCCCCAGCATTTT. As protein: CASSRGPQPQHF. Supplemented by reference TRBV7-9 and TRBJ1-5, the full variable domain reads DTGVSQNPRHKITKRGQNVTFRCDPISEHNRLYWYRQTLGQGPEFLTYFQNEAQLEKSRLLSDRFSAERPKGSFSTLEIQRTEQGDSAMYLCASSRGPQPQHFGDGTRLSIL.

The gene calls are TRBV5-4 and TRBJ2-5; maybe TRBD1 (6 bases). Trimming took 0 bases from V and 5 from J, leaving 8 bases between them. This CDR3 has 13 residues. Germline CDR1 and CDR2: SGHNT and YYREEE (reference sequence). Written as DNA, the CDR3 is TGTGCCAGCAGCTTGGTGGACAGCGAGACCCAGTACTTC. This sequence encodes CASSLVDSETQYF. Based on the CDR3 plus reference TRBV5-4 and TRBJ2-5, the full variable domain is ETGVTQSPTHLIKTRGQQVTLRCSSQSGHNTVSWYQQALGQGPQFIFQYYREEENGRGNFPPRFSGLQFPNYSSELNVNALELDDSALYLCASSLVDSETQYFGPGTRLLVL.

The chain recombines TRBV7-6 with TRBJ2-2, with 8 bases that match TRBD2. The CDR3 loop spans 15 amino acids. V shed 3 bases and J 4 bases; nucleotides not matched to a gene: 4. Germline CDR1 SGHVS, CDR2 FNYEAQ. This CDR3 is CASSFRSGTTGELFF. The CDR3 bases are TGTGCCAGCAGCTTCCGTAGCGGGACCACCGGGGAGCTGTTTTTT.

V and J are TRBV3-1 and TRBJ2-1; TRBD2 agrees at 15 bases. Germline V gene data show CDR1 as LGHDT and CDR2 as YNNKEL (reference sequence). There are 19 residues in the CDR3. Trimming at V came to 5 bases and at J to 0 bases, leaving 8 bases not matched to a gene. The CDR3 here is CASSSEGLAGGHSYNEQFF. The CDR3 nucleotides read TGTGCCAGCAGCTCCGAGGGACTAGCGGGGGGACACTCCTACAATGAGCAGTTCTTC.

The chain links TRBV29-1 to TRBJ2-5; D possibly corresponds to TRBD1 (7 bases). The CDR3 totals 11 residues. V lost 6 bases and J lost 11, with 16 bases in between. Germline V gene data show CDR1 as SQVTM and CDR2 as ANQGSEA. The CDR3 region is CSVDPGGTQYF. Written as DNA, the CDR3 is TGCAGCGTGGACCCAGGGGGGACTCAGTACTTC.

V is TRBV10-3 and J is TRBJ2-1, with D tentatively TRBD2 (6 bases). Germline V lookup: CDR1 ENHRY, CDR2 SYGVKD. The CDR3 is 13 amino acids. Trimming stripped 9 bases from V and 8 bases from J, with 17 bases between. The CDR3 loop is CAMAGWGDHEQFF. The CDR3 DNA reads as TGTGCCATGGCAGGGTGGGGGGACCATGAGCAGTTCTTC.

This clonotype was seen more than once but under ten times. The chain combines TRBV29-1 with TRBJ2-1; D is undetermined. This CDR3 is built from 13 residues. V lost 7 bases and J 2 bases, leaving 12 bases between the germline ends. The germline V gene has CDR1 SQVTM and CDR2 ANQGSEA. The CDR3 loop reads CSATTPTYNEQFF. CDR3 bases: TGCAGCGCCACGACGCCTACCTACAATGAGCAGTTCTTC.

This clonotype has only a few counts. The genes are TRBV5-1 and TRBJ1-4, with 7 bases lining up with TRBD1. CDR1 and CDR2 from the germline V gene are SGHRS and YFSETQ. The CDR3 sequence is 15 residues long. V was pared by 5 bases and J by 4 bases, with 8 bases of the junction left unmatched. Here the CDR3 DNA reads TGCGCCAGCAGACCTCAGACAGGGTTTAATGAAAAACTGTTTTTT. The encoded protein is CASRPQTGFNEKLFF.

V is TRBV6-5 and J is TRBJ1-1; no definite D call. The V end lost 2 bases, the J end lost 4 bases, and 11 bases lay between the germline ends. The CDR3 consists of 14 residues. Germline V gene lookup returns CDR1 MNHEY and CDR2 SVGAGI. The CDR3 DNA follows: TGTGCCAGCAGTTACGGTCCCTTCCGCACTGAAGCTTTCTTT. Residues: CASSYGPFRTEAFF.

This clonotype was counted only a few times. The J gene is TRBJ1-2, the V gene TRBV15; D is ambiguous. From germline, CDR1 is LNHNV and CDR2 YYDKDF (reference sequence). The V gene lost 0 bases and the J gene lost 6 bases, with 17 bases spanning the gap. The CDR3 loop spans 16 amino acids. DNA for the CDR3: TGTGCCACCAGCAGAGATCCCCGGAGCGACGTGCATGGCTACACCTTC. This encodes CATSRDPRSDVHGYTF.

The rearrangement links TRBV4-3 to TRBJ1-1; a weak D match, TRBD1 (6 bases). The CDR3 contains 15 residues. The germline V gene encodes CDR1 LGHNA and CDR2 YSLEER. The V and J ends lost 0 bases and 3 bases respectively, with 11 bases between them. CDR3 in amino acids: CASSQDQYRDTEAFF. CDR3 DNA: TGCGCCAGCAGCCAAGATCAGTACAGGGACACTGAAGCTTTCTTT.

V is TRBV5-1 and J is TRBJ2-5; the D is unclear. The CDR3 length is 13 residues. V was clipped by 0 bases and J by 3 bases, with 6 bases between them. Germline V gene lookup returns CDR1 SGHRS and CDR2 YFSETQ. CDR3 protein: CASSLVAEETQYF. DNA for the CDR3: TGCGCCAGCAGCTTGGTTGCGGAAGAGACCCAGTACTTC.

This clonotype was found a few times. The genes are TRBV28 and TRBJ1-4; unclear D gene. The CDR3 is made up of 12 amino acids. Germline loops: CDR1 MDHEN, CDR2 SYDVKM. V dropped 6 bases and J dropped 7 bases, with 9 bases sitting between them. The CDR3 is CASSRSGEKLFF. Written as DNA, the CDR3 is TGTGCCAGCAGCCGCAGTGGTGAAAAACTGTTTTTT.

This clonotype was detected a few times. The chain links TRBV10-3 to TRBJ1-2; the D gene is possibly TRBD1 (5 bases). The germline V and J ends were trimmed by 4 bases and 5 bases, with 14 bases remaining between them. The length of the CDR3 is 14 residues. CDR1 is ENHRY and CDR2 is SYGVKD in the germline V gene. The CDR3 region is CAISGTAGGYGYTF. CDR3 nucleotides: TGTGCCATCAGTGGCACAGCCGGGGGATATGGCTACACCTTC.

The chain joins TRBV5-1 to TRBJ1-2, with 8 bases matching TRBD1. The CDR3 runs 13 residues. V lost 5 bases and J lost 13; bases outside the gene matches: 13. Germline V gene sequence: CDR1 SGHRS, CDR2 YFSETQ. In nucleotides, the CDR3 is TGCGCCAGCAGTATAGACAGGGGTATGCTGCTCACCTTC. This encodes CASSIDRGMLLTF.

This clonotype came up a few times. The chain links TRBV20-1 to TRBJ1-1; 8 nucleotides match TRBD1. This CDR3 region has 13 residues. Germline values: CDR1 DFQATT, CDR2 SNEGSKA (reference sequence). Trimming took 5 bases from V and 3 from J; bases not matched to a gene: 5. This chain's CDR3 is CSAHRGIDTEAFF. The CDR3 coding sequence is TGCAGTGCTCACAGGGGGATTGACACTGAAGCTTTCTTT.

This clonotype was recorded many times. This chain connects TRBV6-4 to TRBJ2-3; TRBD2 is a possible D gene (7 bases). V gave up 4 bases and J gave up 2 bases, with 13 bases separating them. Looked up from germline, CDR1 is MRHNA and CDR2 is SNTAGT. The CDR3 length is 15 residues. The CDR3 loop reads CASSALGGATDTQYF. The CDR3 bases are TGTGCCAGCAGTGCACTTGGGGGGGCCACAGATACGCAGTATTTT.

V is TRBV24-1 and J is TRBJ2-2; unclear D gene. Trimming removed 12 bases from V and 4 bases from J, with 14 bases in between. Germline V gene data show CDR1 as KGHDR and CDR2 as SFDVKD. The CDR3 has 13 residues. The CDR3 reads CAVQPRSTGELFF. The DNA for the CDR3 is TGTGCCGTTCAGCCCAGGTCCACCGGGGAGCTGTTTTTT.

This chain uses TRBV10-3 with TRBJ1-2, with D perhaps matching TRBD1 (5 bases). The CDR3 spans 14 residues. V gave up 6 bases and J gave up 0 bases, with 11 bases separating them. From germline, CDR1 is ENHRY and CDR2 SYGVKD. CDR3 DNA sequence: TGTGCCATCAGGCCGGGACTGACTAACTATGGCTACACCTTC. This encodes CAIRPGLTNYGYTF.

Only a few counts were recorded for this clonotype. The CDR3 bases are TGCAGCGTTGATTCCCCACAGGTGGAAGAAGCTTTCTTT. It is translated as CSVDSPQVEEAFF. The genes are TRBV29-1 and TRBJ1-1; perhaps TRBD1 as D (5 bases). V was clipped by 3 bases and J by 8 bases, with 16 bases between them. CDR1 is SQVTM, CDR2 ANQGSEA, per germline. The CDR3 runs 13 residues.

Only a few counts were recorded for this clonotype. The rearrangement uses TRBV3-1 and TRBJ2-1, with TRBD2 matching 10 bases. Germline CDR1 and CDR2: LGHDT and YNNKEL (reference sequence). V dropped 3 bases and J dropped 0; count of bases not matched to a gene: 8. The length of the CDR3 is 18 residues. The CDR3 is CASSQLAGASSSYNEQFF. The CDR3 nucleotides read TGTGCCAGCAGCCAGCTAGCGGGGGCTTCGAGCTCCTACAATGAGCAGTTCTTC.

This clonotype was seen repeatedly, ten times or more. The chain combines TRBV20-1 with TRBJ1-1, with D unclear. Deletions cut 5 bases from V and 0 bases from J, with 10 bases between. The CDR3 is 13 residues long. Germline CDR1 and CDR2: DFQATT and SNEGSKA (reference sequence). The CDR3 is CSAAPSLNTEAFF. The DNA for the CDR3 is TGCAGTGCTGCTCCATCCCTGAACACTGAAGCTTTCTTT.

This clonotype was found a few times. This may come from a read error, since a much larger clone is one base off. This chain links TRBV21-1 with TRBJ2-5; the D call of TRBD1 is as the table states it, not checked on the DNA. TRBV21-1 is a pseudogene segment. This CDR3 region has 13 residues. Written as DNA, the CDR3 is TGTGCCAGCAGGGGACAGGACCAAGAGACCCAGTACTTC. It encodes CASRGQDQETQYF.

This clonotype occurred many times. This chain uses TRBV5-6 with TRBJ2-7, with 8 bases lining up with TRBD1. V lost 4 bases to trimming and J lost 11 bases; unmatched junction nucleotides: 8. CDR1 is SGHDT, CDR2 YYEEEE, per germline. The CDR3 runs 12 residues. The DNA of the CDR3 is TGTGCCAGCAGCCTCACAGGGGGTGTAGAGTACGTC. It is translated as CASSLTGGVEYV.

J is TRBJ2-4 and V is TRBV7-9; D gene uncertain. Trimming took 8 bases from V and 5 from J, leaving 13 bases between them. CDR1 and CDR2 from the germline V gene are SEHNR and FQNEAQ (reference sequence). The CDR3 loop spans 13 amino acids. In DNA form, the CDR3 reads TGTGCCAGCGCTAGGGTTGGTGAAAACATTCAGTACTTC. It codes for CASARVGENIQYF.

This clonotype appeared a few times. The rearrangement uses TRBV7-2 and TRBJ2-7, with D hard to call. This CDR3 has 13 amino acids. V lost 1 base, J lost 3 bases, and 7 bases lay in between. Germline lookup yields CDR1 SGHTA and CDR2 FQGNSA. CDR3 residues: CASSLGPLYEQYV. The CDR3 region has the DNA TGTGCCAGCAGCTTAGGGCCTCTCTACGAGCAGTACGTC.

V gene TRBV4-2 combines with J gene TRBJ2-3, with D perhaps TRBD2 (7 bases). The CDR3 loop spans 15 amino acids. Trimming left V 0 bases short and J 3 bases short, with 10 bases between. Germline CDR1 is LGHNA and CDR2 is YNFKEQ. Written as DNA, the CDR3 is TGTGCCAGCAGCCAAGAAGGGAGGGGGACAGATACGCAGTATTTT. Translated, it gives CASSQEGRGTDTQYF.

This clonotype was detected a few times. This chain uses TRBV28 with TRBJ1-2; unclear D gene. The CDR3 length is 12 residues. The V end was cut by 7 bases, the J end by 0 bases, with 6 bases between. The germline V gene encodes CDR1 MDHEN and CDR2 SYDVKM. The CDR3, as DNA: TGTGCCAGCACCCGGCCTAACTATGGCTACACCTTC. It is translated as CASTRPNYGYTF.